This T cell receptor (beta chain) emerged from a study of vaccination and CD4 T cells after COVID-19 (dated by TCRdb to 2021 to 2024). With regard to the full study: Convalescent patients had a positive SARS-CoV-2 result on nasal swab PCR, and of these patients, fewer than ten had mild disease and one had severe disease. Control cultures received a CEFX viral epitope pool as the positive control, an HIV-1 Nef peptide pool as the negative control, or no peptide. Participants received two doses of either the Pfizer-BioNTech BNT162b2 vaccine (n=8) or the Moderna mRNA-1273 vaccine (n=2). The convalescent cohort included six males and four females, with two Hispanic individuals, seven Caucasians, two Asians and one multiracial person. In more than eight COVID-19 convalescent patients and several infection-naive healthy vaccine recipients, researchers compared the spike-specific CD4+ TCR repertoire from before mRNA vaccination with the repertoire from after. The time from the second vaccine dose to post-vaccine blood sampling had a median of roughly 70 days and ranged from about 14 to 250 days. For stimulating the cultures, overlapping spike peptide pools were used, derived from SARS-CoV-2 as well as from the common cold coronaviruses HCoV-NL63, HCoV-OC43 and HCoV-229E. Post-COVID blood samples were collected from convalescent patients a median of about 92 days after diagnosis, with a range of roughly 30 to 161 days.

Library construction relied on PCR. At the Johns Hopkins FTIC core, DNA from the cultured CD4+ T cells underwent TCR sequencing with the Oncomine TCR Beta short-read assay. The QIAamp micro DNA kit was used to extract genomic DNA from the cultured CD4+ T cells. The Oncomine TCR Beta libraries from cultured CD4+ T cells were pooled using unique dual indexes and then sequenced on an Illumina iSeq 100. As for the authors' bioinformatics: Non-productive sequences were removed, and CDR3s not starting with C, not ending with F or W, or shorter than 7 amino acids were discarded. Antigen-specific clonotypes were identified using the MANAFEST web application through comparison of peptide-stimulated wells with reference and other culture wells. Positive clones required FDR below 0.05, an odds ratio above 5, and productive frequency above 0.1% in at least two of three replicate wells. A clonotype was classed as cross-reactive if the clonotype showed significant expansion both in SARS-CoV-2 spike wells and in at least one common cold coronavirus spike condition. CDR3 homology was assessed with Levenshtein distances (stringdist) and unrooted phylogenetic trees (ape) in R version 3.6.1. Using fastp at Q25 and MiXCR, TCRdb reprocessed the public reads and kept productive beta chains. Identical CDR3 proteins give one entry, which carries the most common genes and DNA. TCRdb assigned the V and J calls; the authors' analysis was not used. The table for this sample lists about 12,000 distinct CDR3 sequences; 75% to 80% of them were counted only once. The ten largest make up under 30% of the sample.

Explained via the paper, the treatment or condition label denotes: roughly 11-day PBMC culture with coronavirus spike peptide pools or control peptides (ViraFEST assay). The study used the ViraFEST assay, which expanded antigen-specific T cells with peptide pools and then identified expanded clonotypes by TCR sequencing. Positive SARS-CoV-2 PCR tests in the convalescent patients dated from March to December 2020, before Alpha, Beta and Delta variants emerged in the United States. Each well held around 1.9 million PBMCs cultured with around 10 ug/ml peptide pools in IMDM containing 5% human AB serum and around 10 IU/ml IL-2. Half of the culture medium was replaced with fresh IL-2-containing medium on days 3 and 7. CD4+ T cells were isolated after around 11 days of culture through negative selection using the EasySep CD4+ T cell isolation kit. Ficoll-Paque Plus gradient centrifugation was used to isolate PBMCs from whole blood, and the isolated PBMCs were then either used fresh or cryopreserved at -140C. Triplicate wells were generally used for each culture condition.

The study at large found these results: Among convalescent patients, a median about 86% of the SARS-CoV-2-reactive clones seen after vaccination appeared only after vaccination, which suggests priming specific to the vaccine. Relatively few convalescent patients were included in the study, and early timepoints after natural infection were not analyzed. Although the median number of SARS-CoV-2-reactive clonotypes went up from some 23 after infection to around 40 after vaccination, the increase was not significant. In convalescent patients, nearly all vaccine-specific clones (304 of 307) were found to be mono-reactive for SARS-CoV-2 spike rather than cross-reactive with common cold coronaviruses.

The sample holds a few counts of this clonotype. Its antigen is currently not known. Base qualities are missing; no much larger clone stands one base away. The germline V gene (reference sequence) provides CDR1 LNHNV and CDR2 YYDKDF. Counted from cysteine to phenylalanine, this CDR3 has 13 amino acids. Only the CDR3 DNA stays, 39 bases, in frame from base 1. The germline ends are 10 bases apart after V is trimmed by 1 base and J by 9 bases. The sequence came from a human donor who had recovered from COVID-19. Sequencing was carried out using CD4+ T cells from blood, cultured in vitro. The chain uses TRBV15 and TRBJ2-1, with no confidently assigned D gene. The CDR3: CATSRVPSGEQFF. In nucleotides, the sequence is TGTGCCACCAGCAGAGTTCCATCTGGTGAGCAGTTCTTC.